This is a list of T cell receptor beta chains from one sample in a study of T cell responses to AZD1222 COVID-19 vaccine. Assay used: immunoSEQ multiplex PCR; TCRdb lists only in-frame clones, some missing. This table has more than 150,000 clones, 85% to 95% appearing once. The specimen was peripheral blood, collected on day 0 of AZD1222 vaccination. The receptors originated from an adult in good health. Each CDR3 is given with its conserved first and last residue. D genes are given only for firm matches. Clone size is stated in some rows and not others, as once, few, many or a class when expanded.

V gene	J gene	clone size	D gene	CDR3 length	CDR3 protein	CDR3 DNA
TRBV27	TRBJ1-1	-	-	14	CASSLSRGLYEAFF	TGTGCCAGCAGTTTATCGAGGGGCCTATATGAAGCTTTCTTT
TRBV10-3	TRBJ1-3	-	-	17	CAISESGVAHSGNTIYF	TGTGCCATCAGTGAGTCGGGGGTTGCCCACTCTGGAAACACCATATATTTT
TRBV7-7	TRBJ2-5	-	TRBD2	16	CASSLAAGGRQETQYF	TGTGCTAGCAGCTTAGCTGCGGGGGGGCGTCAAGAGACCCAGTACTTC
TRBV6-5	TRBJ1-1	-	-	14	CASSYSGLNTEAFF	TGTGCCAGCAGTTACTCGGGCCTAAACACTGAAGCTTTCTTT
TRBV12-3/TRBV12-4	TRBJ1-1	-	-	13	CASSLPLNTEAFF	TGTGCCAGCAGTTTACCCCTGAACACTGAAGCTTTCTTT
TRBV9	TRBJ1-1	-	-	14	CASSATAGNTEAFF	TGTGCCAGCAGCGCGACAGCAGGGAACACTGAAGCTTTCTTT
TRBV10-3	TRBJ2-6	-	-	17	CAISAQGGLSGANVLTF	TGTGCCATCAGTGCGCAGGGGGGCCTCTCTGGGGCCAACGTCCTGACTTTC
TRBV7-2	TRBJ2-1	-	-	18	CASSLGRSWPSSYNEQFF	TGTGCCAGCAGCTTAGGTCGAAGTTGGCCGAGCTCCTACAATGAGCAGTTCTTC
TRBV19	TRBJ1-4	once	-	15	CASSVDSPTNEKLFF	TGTGCCAGTAGTGTAGACAGTCCAACTAATGAAAAACTGTTTTTT
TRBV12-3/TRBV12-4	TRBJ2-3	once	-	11	CASSYSTSPYF	TGTGCCAGCAGTTATAGTACATCACCGTATTTT
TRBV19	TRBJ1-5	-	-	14	CAARAGVDNQPQHF	TGTGCCGCTAGAGCAGGGGTTGACAATCAGCCCCAGCATTTT
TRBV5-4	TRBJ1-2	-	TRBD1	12	CASRRTGDGYTF	TGTGCCAGCAGGAGGACAGGGGATGGCTACACCTTC
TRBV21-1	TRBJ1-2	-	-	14	CASSKGGTSYGYTF	TGTGCCAGCAGCAAAGGAGGGACAAGCTATGGCTACACCTTC
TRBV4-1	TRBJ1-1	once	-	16	CASSHPQGLTDTEAFF	TGCGCCAGCAGCCACCCACAGGGCCTCACGGACACTGAAGCTTTCTTT
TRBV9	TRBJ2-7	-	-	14	CASSVGTNSYEQYF	TGTGCCAGCAGCGTAGGGACTAACTCCTACGAGCAGTACTTC
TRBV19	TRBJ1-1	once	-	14	CASSIARGNTEAFF	TGTGCCAGTAGTATAGCCAGGGGGAACACTGAAGCTTTCTTT
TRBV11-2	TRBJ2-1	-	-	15	CASSFWTVQRDEQFF	TGTGCCAGCAGCTTTTGGACGGTCCAACGCGATGAGCAGTTCTTC
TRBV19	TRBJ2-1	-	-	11	CASQSGNEQFF	TGTGCCAGCCAGAGCGGCAATGAGCAGTTCTTC
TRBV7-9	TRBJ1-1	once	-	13	CAIKRASPHEAFF	TGTGCCATCAAAAGGGCCTCGCCGCATGAAGCTTTCTTT
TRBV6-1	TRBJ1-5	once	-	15	CASSSGRTSGQPQHF	TGTGCCAGCAGCTCGGGACGGACGAGCGGTCAGCCCCAGCATTTT
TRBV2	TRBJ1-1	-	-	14	CASSESSETVEAFF	TGTGCCAGCAGTGAGTCTTCCGAGACAGTGGAGGCTTTCTTT
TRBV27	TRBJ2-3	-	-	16	CASSYSRGALADTQYF	TGTGCCAGCAGTTATTCACGGGGGGCCTTGGCAGATACGCAGTATTTT
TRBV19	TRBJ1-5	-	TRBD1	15	CASSIGRGYNQPQHF	TGTGCCAGTAGTATTGGCAGGGGGTACAATCAGCCCCAGCATTTT
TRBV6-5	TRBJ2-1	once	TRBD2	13	CASGGDYYNEQFF	TGTGCCAGCGGGGGGGATTATTACAATGAGCAGTTCTTC
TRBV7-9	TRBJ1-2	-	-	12	CASSSTPYGYTF	TGTGCCAGCAGCTCGACCCCCTATGGCTACACCTTC
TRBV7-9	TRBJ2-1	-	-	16	CASSLSRLAYDNEQFF	TGTGCCAGCAGCTTGAGTCGGCTAGCGTACGACAATGAGCAGTTCTTC
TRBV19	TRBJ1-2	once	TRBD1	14	CASSIDRTGTGYTF	TGTGCCAGTAGTATAGACCGGACAGGGACTGGCTACACCTTC
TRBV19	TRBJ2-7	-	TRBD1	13	CASSSLQGDEQYF	TGTGCCAGTAGCTCGCTCCAGGGGGACGAGCAGTACTTC